The rows below give T cell receptor beta chains drawn from one sample of a study of T cell repertoires in cytomegalovirus infection. TCRdb reprocessed the reads via MiXCR and lists one record per CDR3 protein. The sample yields some 560,000 distinct CDR3 sequences, roughly 42% seen once. What these receptors recognize is not known. The material was cultured PBMCs, obtained from culture after CMV antigen stimulation. The receptors derive from a human donor in good health (CMV status not recorded). Some clones in this sample may be carry-over from other donors' samples. The CDR3 runs from the conserved cysteine through the conserved F or W. D genes are given only for firm matches. Size is stated for part of the rows, as once, few or many counts, or as a class when the clone is expanded.

DNA | CDR3 | V | D | size | J
TGCGCCAGCGACGAGAGTCTAGCGGGGGGGTCCTTTGATACGCAGTATTTT | CASDESLAGGSFDTQYF | TRBV10-2 | TRBD2 | few | TRBJ2-3
TGTGCCAGCAGGCGCTCGAGGACAGGGGATACGCAGTATTTT | CASRRSRTGDTQYF | TRBV6-5 | TRBD1 | NA | TRBJ2-3
TGCAGCGTTCCGGGACAGGGAAACACCATATATTTT | CSVPGQGNTIYF | TRBV29-1 | TRBD1 | NA | TRBJ1-3
TGTGCCAGTAGTATGCCCAAAGCGACCGCTAGCAATCAGCCCCAGCATTTT | CASSMPKATASNQPQHF | TRBV19 | NA | NA | TRBJ1-5
TGTGCCAGCAGTTTATCCACTAGTCTCATGTCCTACGAGCAGTACTTC | CASSLSTSLMSYEQYF | TRBV27 | NA | few | TRBJ2-7
TGTGCCAGCAGCCCCGGAGGGACTTTCCCTTCCTACGAGCAGTACTTC | CASSPGGTFPSYEQYF | TRBV4-2 | NA | NA | TRBJ2-7
TGTGCCACCAGCAGAGATAGGGAGATAGATACGCAGTATTTT | CATSRDREIDTQYF | TRBV15 | NA | NA | TRBJ2-3
TGTGCCAGCAGTGAACGGCGGATCTCTGGAAACACCATATATTTT | CASSERRISGNTIYF | TRBV6-1 | NA | few | TRBJ1-3
TGTGCCAGCAGTCACGACTGGGGGGCAGAGACCCAGTACTTC | CASSHDWGAETQYF | TRBV28 | NA | NA | TRBJ2-5
TGTGCCAGCAGCTTAGATGGAAACACCATATATTTT | CASSLDGNTIYF | TRBV7-6 | NA | many | TRBJ1-3
TGTGCCAGCAGCCCGGGACTAGCGGCGACCGTTGATGAGCAGTTCTTC | CASSPGLAATVDEQFF | TRBV5-6 | TRBD2 | NA | TRBJ2-1
TGTGCCAGCAGTTCATTGACAGCCAGTGAAAAACTGTTTTTT | CASSSLTASEKLFF | TRBV7-2 | NA | many | TRBJ1-4
TGTGCCAGCAGTGAACAACCGGGACCTAGCACAGATACGCAGTATTTT | CASSEQPGPSTDTQYF | TRBV6-1 | NA | NA | TRBJ2-3
TGTGCCAGCAGGACTAGCGGGGGTAGCGAGCAGTACTTC | CASRTSGGSEQYF | TRBV2 | TRBD2 | once | TRBJ2-7
TGTGCCAGCAGTCGAGGGACCCCAGAGGGGTATAGCTACGAGCAGTACTTC | CASSRGTPEGYSYEQYF | TRBV7-2 | NA | NA | TRBJ2-7
TGTGCCAGTCTAACAGGGATGGCGGTGTATTTT | CASLTGMAVYF | TRBV6-5 | NA | NA | TRBJ2-3